This passage covers 7 T cell receptor beta chains from one sample sequenced in a study of control samples from healthy donors and cancer patients. Sequencing was performed with immunoSEQ multiplex PCR; in TCRdb, only in-frame clones are kept and a portion is missing. The sample has about 180,000 clones, 80% to 95% seen once; the top ten hold approximately 2%. The sequenced sample consisted of blood. The receptor source for this set is a woman aged 40 to 50 in good health.

J is TRBJ2-3 and V is TRBV4-1; 8 bases fit TRBD2. The junction had 7 bases not matched to a gene; V was cut back by 1 base and J by 4 bases. The germline V gene encodes CDR1 MGHRA and CDR2 YSYEKL. This CDR3 is 16 amino acids long. In DNA form, the CDR3 reads TGCGCCAGCAGCCAAGCACGGGGGGGGCTTGCAGATACGCAGTATTTT. This sequence encodes CASSQARGGLADTQYF.

CDR3 protein: CSVNPGGSPDTQYF. CDR3 coding DNA: TGCAGCGTAAACCCGGGGGGCTCCCCGGATACGCAGTATTTT. The chain has TRBV29-1 and TRBJ2-3, with a tentative D call TRBD2 (7 bases). The CDR3 consists of 14 residues. V lost 6 bases, J lost 6 bases, and 19 bases lay in between. In germline, CDR1 is SQVTM, CDR2 ANQGSEA.

The genes are TRBV9 and TRBJ2-3; possibly TRBD2 for D (6 bases). V lost 5 bases and J 1 base, leaving 8 bases between the germline ends. Germline V gene lookup returns CDR1 SGDLS and CDR2 YYNGEE. This CDR3 contains 13 residues. CDR3 sequence reads: CASSPSGTDTQYF. Written as DNA, the CDR3 is TGTGCCAGCAGTCCTAGCGGCACAGATACGCAGTATTTT. The full variable domain, completed using reference TRBV9 and TRBJ2-3, is DSGVTQTPKHLITATGQRVTLRCSPRSGDLSVYWYQQSLDQGLQFLIQYYNGEERAKGNILERFSAQQFPDLHSELNLSSLELGDSALYFCASSPSGTDTQYFGPGTRLTVL.

This rearrangement joins TRBV5-4 to TRBJ2-2, with D maybe TRBD1 (5 bases). The germline V and J ends were trimmed by 4 bases and 2 bases, with 9 bases remaining between them. Germline V gene sequence: CDR1 SGHNT, CDR2 YYREEE (reference sequence). There are 14 residues in the CDR3. CDR3 nucleotide sequence: TGTGCCAGCAGCAAAGACAGCAACACCGGGGAGCTGTTTTTT. It translates to CASSKDSNTGELFF.

J is TRBJ2-3 and V is TRBV7-9, with 9 bases aligning to TRBD1. Trimming cost V 5 bases and J 1 base; bases outside gene matches: 7. The CDR3 spans 16 residues. CDR1 is SEHNR and CDR2 is FQNEAQ in the germline V gene (reference sequence). DNA for the CDR3: TGTGCCAGCAGCCCAAGGACAGGGGTGGGCACAGATACGCAGTATTTT. It is translated as CASSPRTGVGTDTQYF.

The chain couples TRBV7-2 to TRBJ2-3; 7 bases fit TRBD2. Germline V CDR1 and CDR2: SGHTA, FQGNSA. The CDR3 is 15 residues long. Losses at the gene ends were 5 bases for V and 5 bases for J; bases not matched to a gene: 10. CDR3 protein: CASSPEGGTRDTQYF. In DNA, the CDR3 is TGTGCCAGCAGCCCAGAGGGAGGGACGCGAGATACGCAGTATTTT.

The CDR3 reads CASSLEVGSTDTQYF. The CDR3 DNA sequence: TGCGCCAGCAGCTTGGAGGTGGGGAGCACAGATACGCAGTATTTT. J is TRBJ2-3 and V is TRBV5-1; D remains ambiguous. Germline V gives CDR1 SGHRS, CDR2 YFSETQ. V shed 0 bases and J shed 0 bases, with 8 bases lying between them. CDR3 length: 15 amino acids.